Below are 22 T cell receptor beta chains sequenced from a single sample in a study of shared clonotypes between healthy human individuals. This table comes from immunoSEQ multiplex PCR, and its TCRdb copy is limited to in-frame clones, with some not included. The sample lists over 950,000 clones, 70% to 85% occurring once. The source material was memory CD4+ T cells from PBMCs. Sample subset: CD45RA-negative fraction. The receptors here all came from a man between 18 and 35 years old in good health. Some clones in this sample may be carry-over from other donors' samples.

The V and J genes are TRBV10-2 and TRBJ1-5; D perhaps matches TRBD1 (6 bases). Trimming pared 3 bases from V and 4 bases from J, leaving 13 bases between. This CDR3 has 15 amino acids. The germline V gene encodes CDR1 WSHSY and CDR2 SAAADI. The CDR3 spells CASSERTGWNQPQHF. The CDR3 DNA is TGCGCCAGCAGTGAACGTACAGGGTGGAATCAGCCCCAGCATTTT.

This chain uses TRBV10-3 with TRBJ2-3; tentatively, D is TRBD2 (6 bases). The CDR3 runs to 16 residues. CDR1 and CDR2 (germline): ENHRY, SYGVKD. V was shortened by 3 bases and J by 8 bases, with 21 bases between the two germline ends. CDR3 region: CAISEPGLLRRGTQYF. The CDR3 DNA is TGTGCCATCAGTGAACCGGGACTCCTCAGGAGAGGTACGCAGTATTTT.

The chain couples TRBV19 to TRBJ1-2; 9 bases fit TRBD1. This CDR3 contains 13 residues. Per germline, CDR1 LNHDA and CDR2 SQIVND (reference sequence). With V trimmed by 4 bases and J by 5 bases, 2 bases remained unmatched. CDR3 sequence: CASSTGQGYGYTF. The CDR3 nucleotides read TGTGCCAGTAGTACGGGACAGGGTTATGGCTACACCTTC.

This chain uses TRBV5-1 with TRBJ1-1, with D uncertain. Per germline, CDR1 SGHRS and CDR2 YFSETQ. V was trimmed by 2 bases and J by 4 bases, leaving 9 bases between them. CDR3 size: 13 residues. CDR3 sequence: CASSFGVGTEAFF. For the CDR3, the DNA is TGCGCCAGCAGCTTCGGGGTAGGCACTGAAGCTTTCTTT.

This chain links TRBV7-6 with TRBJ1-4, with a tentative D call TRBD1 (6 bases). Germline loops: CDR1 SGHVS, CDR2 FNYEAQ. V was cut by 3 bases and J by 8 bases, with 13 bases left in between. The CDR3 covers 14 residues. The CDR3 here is CASSFSGGREKLFF. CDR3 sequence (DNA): TGTGCCAGCAGCTTCTCGGGGGGCAGGGAAAAACTGTTTTTT.

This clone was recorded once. The CDR3: CAWSVRRNNEQFF. Written as DNA, the CDR3 is TGTGCCTGGAGTGTACGACGAAACAATGAGCAGTTCTTC. The V gene is TRBV30, the J gene TRBJ2-1; the D is unclear. The V gene lost 0 bases and the J gene lost 5 bases, with 8 bases spanning the gap. Germline V gene lookup returns CDR1 GTSNPN and CDR2 SVGIG (reference sequence). This CDR3 has 13 residues.

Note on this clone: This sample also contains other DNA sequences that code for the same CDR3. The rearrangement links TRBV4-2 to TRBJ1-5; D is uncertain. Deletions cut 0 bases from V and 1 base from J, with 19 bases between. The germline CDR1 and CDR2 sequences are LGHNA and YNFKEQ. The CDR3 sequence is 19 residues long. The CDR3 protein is CASSQDRITREWSNQPQHF. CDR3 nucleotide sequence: TGTGCCAGCAGCCAAGATCGGATAACAAGGGAGTGGAGCAATCAGCCCCAGCATTTT.

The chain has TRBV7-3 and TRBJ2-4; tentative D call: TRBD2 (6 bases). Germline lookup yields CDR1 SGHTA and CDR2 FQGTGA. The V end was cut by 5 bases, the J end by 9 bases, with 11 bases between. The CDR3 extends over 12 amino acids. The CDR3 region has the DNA TGTGCCAGCAGCGTGGCGCGGGGCATTCAGTACTTC. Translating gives CASSVARGIQYF.

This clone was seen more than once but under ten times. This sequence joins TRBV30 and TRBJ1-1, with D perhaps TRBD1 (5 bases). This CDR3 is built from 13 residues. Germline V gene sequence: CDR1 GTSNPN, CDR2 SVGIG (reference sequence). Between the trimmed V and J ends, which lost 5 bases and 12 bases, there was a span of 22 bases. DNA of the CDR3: TGTGCCTGGGCTGACAGCCAGCCCGCTATTCCTTTCTTT. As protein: CAWADSQPAIPFF.

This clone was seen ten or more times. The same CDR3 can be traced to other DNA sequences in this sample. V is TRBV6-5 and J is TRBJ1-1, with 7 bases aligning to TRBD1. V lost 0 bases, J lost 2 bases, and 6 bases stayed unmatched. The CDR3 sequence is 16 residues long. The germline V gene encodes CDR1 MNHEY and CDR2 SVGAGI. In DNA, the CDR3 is TGTGCCAGCAGTTACTCGAGGGGACAGCCTAACACTGAAGCTTTCTTT. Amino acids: CASSYSRGQPNTEAFF.

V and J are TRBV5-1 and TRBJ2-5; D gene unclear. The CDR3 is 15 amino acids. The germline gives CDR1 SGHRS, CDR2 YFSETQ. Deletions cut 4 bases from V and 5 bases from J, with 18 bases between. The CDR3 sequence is CASSPRAGVRETQYF. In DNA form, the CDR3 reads TGCGCCAGCAGCCCTCGCGCAGGAGTACGGGAGACCCAGTACTTC.

The CDR3: CASSLTGTGVTGELFF. The CDR3, as DNA: TGTGCCAGCAGCCTAACCGGGACAGGGGTCACCGGGGAGCTGTTTTTT. This chain links TRBV7-2 with TRBJ2-2, with 10 nucleotides matching TRBD1. Germline V lookup: CDR1 SGHTA, CDR2 FQGNSA. The V segment lost 5 bases and the J segment 4 bases; nucleotides outside the gene matches: 7. The CDR3 totals 16 residues.

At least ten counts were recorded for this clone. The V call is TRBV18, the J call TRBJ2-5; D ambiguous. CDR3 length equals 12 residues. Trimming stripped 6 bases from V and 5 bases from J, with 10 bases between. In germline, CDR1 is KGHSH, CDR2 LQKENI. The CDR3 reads CASSQPGETQYF. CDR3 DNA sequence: TGTGCCAGCTCGCAACCTGGCGAGACCCAGTACTTC.

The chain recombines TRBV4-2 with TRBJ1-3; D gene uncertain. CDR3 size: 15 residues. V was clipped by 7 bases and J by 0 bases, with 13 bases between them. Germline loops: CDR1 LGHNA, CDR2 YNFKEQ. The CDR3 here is CASNDRDSSGNTIYF. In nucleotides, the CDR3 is TGTGCCAGCAATGATAGGGATAGCTCTGGAAACACCATATATTTT.

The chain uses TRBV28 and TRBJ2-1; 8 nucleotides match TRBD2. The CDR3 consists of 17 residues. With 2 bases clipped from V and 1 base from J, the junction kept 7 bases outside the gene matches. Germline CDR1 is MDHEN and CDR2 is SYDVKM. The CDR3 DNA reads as TGTGCCAGCAGTTTAGCGGGAGGCATTAGGTCCTACAATGAGCAGTTCTTC. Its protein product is CASSLAGGIRSYNEQFF.

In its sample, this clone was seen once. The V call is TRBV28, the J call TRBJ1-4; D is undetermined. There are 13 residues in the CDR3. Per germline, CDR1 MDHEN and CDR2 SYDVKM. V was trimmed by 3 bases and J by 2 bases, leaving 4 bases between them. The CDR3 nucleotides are TGTGCCAGCAGTTTCGAGACTAATGAAAAACTGTTTTTT. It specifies CASSFETNEKLFF. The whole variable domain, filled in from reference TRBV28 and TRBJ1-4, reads DVKVTQSSRYLVKRTGEKVFLECVQDMDHENMFWYRQDPGLGLRLIYFSYDVKMKEKGDIPEGYSVSREKKERFSLILESASTNQTSMYLCASSFETNEKLFFGSGTQLSVL.

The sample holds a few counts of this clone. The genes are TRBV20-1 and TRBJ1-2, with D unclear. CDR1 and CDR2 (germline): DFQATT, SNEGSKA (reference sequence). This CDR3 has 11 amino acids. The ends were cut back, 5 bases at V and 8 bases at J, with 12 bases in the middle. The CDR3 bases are TGCAGTGCTCCCCAATCTGGAGGCTACACCTTC. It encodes CSAPQSGGYTF.

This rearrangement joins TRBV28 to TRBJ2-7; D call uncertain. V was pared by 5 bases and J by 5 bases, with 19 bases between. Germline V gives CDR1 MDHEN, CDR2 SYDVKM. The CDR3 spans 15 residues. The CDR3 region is CASSPPGLQIHEQYF. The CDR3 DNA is TGTGCCAGCAGTCCCCCCGGGCTTCAGATCCACGAGCAGTACTTC.

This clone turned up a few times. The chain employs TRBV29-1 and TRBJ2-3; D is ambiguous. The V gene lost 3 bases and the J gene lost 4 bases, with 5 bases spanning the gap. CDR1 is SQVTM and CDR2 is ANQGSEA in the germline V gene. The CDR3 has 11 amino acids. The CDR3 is CSVESPDTQYF. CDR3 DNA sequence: TGCAGCGTTGAGTCCCCAGATACGCAGTATTTT.

CDR3: CASSDRVNTEAFF. The CDR3 bases are TGTGCCAGCAGTGACAGGGTGAACACTGAAGCTTTCTTT. The chain has TRBV2 and TRBJ1-1; perhaps TRBD1 as D (5 bases). Trimming removed 3 bases from V and 0 bases from J, with 5 bases in between. The germline V gene has CDR1 SNHLY and CDR2 FYNNEI. This CDR3 region has 13 residues.

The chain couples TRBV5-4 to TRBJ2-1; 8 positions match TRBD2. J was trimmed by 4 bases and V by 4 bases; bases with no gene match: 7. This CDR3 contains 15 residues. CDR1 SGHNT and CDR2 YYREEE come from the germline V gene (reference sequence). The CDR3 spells CASSREGLLYNEQFF. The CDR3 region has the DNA TGTGCCAGCAGCCGGGAGGGACTCTTGTACAATGAGCAGTTCTTC.

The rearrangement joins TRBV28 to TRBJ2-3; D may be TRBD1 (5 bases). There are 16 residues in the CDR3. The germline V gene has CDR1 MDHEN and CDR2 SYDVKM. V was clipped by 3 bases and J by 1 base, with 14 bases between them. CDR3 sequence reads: CASSLSAGFGTDTQYF. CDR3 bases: TGTGCCAGCAGTTTGTCGGCAGGGTTCGGCACAGATACGCAGTATTTT.